The 28 T cell receptor beta chains given below trace back to one sample, sequenced in a study of T cell responses to AZD1222 COVID-19 vaccine. Profiling relied on immunoSEQ multiplex PCR, and the TCRdb table lists in-frame clones only, not all of them. The table lists about 100,000 clones, approximately 90% of them singletons. The sequencing here drew on peripheral blood, taken on day 0 of AZD1222 vaccination. These receptors came from an adult in good health.

This clone occurred a few times. The genes are TRBV29-1 and TRBJ1-2; D remains ambiguous. Germline values: CDR1 SQVTM, CDR2 ANQGSEA. This CDR3 is 12 amino acids long. V shed 7 bases and J shed 2 bases, with 11 bases lying between them. The CDR3 loop is CSALQANYGYTF. In DNA, the CDR3 is TGCAGCGCCCTCCAGGCGAACTATGGCTACACCTTC. Full variable domain (outside the CDR3, taken from reference TRBV29-1 and TRBJ1-2): SAVISQKPSRDICQRGTSLTIQCQVDSQVTMMFWYRQQPGQSLTLIATANQGSEATYESGFVIDKFPISRPNLTFSTLTVSNMSPEDSSIYLCSALQANYGYTFGSGTRLTVV.

The V and J genes are TRBV2 and TRBJ2-1; 13 nucleotides match TRBD2. The CDR3 runs to 14 residues. Germline loops: CDR1 SNHLY, CDR2 FYNNEI. V gave up 10 bases and J gave up 9 bases; unmatched junction bases: 9. CDR3 sequence reads: CAIQTSGGKGEQFF. CDR3 DNA: TGTGCCATCCAGACTAGCGGGGGGAAAGGTGAGCAGTTCTTC.

The genes are TRBV11-2 and TRBJ2-3, with D possibly being TRBD2 (6 bases). Germline-derived CDR1 and CDR2 are SGHAT and FQNNGV. The CDR3 consists of 13 residues. V dropped 6 bases and J dropped 6 bases, with 13 bases sitting between them. The CDR3 region is CASSGGGWDTQYF. The DNA for the CDR3 is TGTGCCAGCAGTGGGGGAGGCTGGGATACGCAGTATTTT.

The J gene is TRBJ1-5, the V gene TRBV2, with D possibly matching TRBD1 (5 bases). Trimming took off 4 bases at V and 4 bases at J, with 8 bases between the two ends. The CDR3 extends over 13 amino acids. Germline-derived CDR1 and CDR2 are SNHLY and FYNNEI. CDR3 in amino acids: CASSGGGNQPQHF. The CDR3 DNA follows: TGTGCCAGCAGTGGTGGGGGGAATCAGCCCCAGCATTTT.

The chain combines TRBV7-9 with TRBJ1-1; 11 positions agree with TRBD1. There are 18 residues in the CDR3. Germline V lookup: CDR1 SEHNR, CDR2 FQNEAQ (reference sequence). The V and J ends lost 8 bases and 1 base, in that order; junction bases with no gene match: 15. The CDR3 region has the DNA TGTGCCAGCGAATTGGCCGGACAGGGGGCTGCAGGGAACACTGAAGCTTTCTTT. Translated: CASELAGQGAAGNTEAFF.

The chain is built from TRBV7-2 and TRBJ2-1, with 8 nucleotides matching TRBD1. V dropped 1 base and J dropped 0; count of bases not matched to a gene: 5. Germline V gene lookup returns CDR1 SGHTA and CDR2 FQGNSA. This CDR3 is built from 17 residues. Written as DNA, the CDR3 is TGTGCCAGCAGCTTAGGTCAGGGGGCCTCCTCCTACAATGAGCAGTTCTTC. Its protein is CASSLGQGASSYNEQFF.

The chain carries TRBV2 and TRBJ1-4; 7 bases agree with TRBD1. CDR3 length: 14 amino acids. The V and J ends lost 7 bases and 5 bases, in that order; junction bases with no gene match: 7. Per the germline V gene, CDR1 is SNHLY and CDR2 is FYNNEI. Here the CDR3 reads CASTTGVGNEKLFF. The CDR3, as DNA: TGTGCCAGCACTACAGGGGTGGGGAATGAAAAACTGTTTTTT.

The chain combines TRBV24-1 with TRBJ2-7, with TRBD1 as a possible D gene (6 bases). Looked up from germline, CDR1 is KGHDR and CDR2 is SFDVKD. The CDR3 spans 15 residues. The V gene lost 3 bases and the J gene lost 3 bases, with 14 bases spanning the gap. The CDR3 is CATSDARDTFYEQYF. Written as DNA, the CDR3 is TGTGCCACCAGTGATGCTCGGGACACATTCTACGAGCAGTACTTC.

The chain employs TRBV28 and TRBJ1-6; the D gene is possibly TRBD1 (5 bases). Trimming removed 7 bases from V and 5 bases from J, with 12 bases in between. The germline V gene has CDR1 MDHEN and CDR2 SYDVKM. The CDR3 has 14 residues. CDR3 nucleotide sequence: TGTGCCAGCACTCTCGGGGGAAATAATTCACCCCTCCACTTT. Translating it yields CASTLGGNNSPLHF.

This rearrangement joins TRBV19 to TRBJ2-7; perhaps TRBD2 as D (5 bases). The CDR3 is 14 amino acids. Germline CDR1 and CDR2: LNHDA and SQIVND (reference sequence). With 3 bases removed from V and 3 bases from J, the gap between germline ends came to 12 bases. Here the CDR3 reads CASSMGDDRYEQYF. The CDR3 coding sequence is TGTGCCAGTAGTATGGGAGACGATCGCTACGAGCAGTACTTC.

The V and J genes are TRBV10-3 and TRBJ1-1; the D gene is possibly TRBD1 (6 bases). This CDR3 has 16 residues. Per germline, CDR1 ENHRY and CDR2 SYGVKD. Trimming shortened V by 7 bases and J by 0 bases, and 18 bases separated the two germline ends. CDR3 DNA sequence: TGTGCCATCAAGGGCGCCGGGGGCATACTGAACACTGAAGCTTTCTTT. Encoded protein: CAIKGAGGILNTEAFF.

J is TRBJ2-4 and V is TRBV7-9, with 7 bases matching TRBD1. This CDR3 has 16 residues. V lost 2 bases, J lost 0 bases, and 4 bases stayed unmatched. Germline CDR1 is SEHNR and CDR2 is FQNEAQ (reference sequence). The CDR3: CASSLPGTVAKNIQYF. CDR3 nucleotides: TGTGCCAGCAGCTTACCGGGGACAGTAGCCAAAAACATTCAGTACTTC.

This chain links TRBV7-9 with TRBJ2-3; a possible D gene is TRBD1 (5 bases). V lost 4 bases to trimming and J lost 9 bases, with 11 bases between them. The CDR3 is made up of 12 amino acids. Germline V gives CDR1 SEHNR, CDR2 FQNEAQ (reference sequence). CDR3 in DNA: TGTGCCAGCAGCTCTGACAGTGAAACGCAGTATTTT. Translating it yields CASSSDSETQYF.

The chain employs TRBV5-1 and TRBJ2-7, with no clear D. Looked up from germline, CDR1 is SGHRS and CDR2 is YFSETQ. Trimming shortened V by 0 bases and J by 2 bases, and 18 bases separated the two germline ends. The CDR3 has 17 amino acids. CDR3 nucleotide sequence: TGCGCCAGCAGCTTGGCCTACGACCTTCGGGTTGCCTACGAGCAGTACTTC. Translated, it gives CASSLAYDLRVAYEQYF.

The V and J genes are TRBV28 and TRBJ1-1; TRBD1 matches at 7 bases. The CDR3 spans 15 residues. CDR1 MDHEN and CDR2 SYDVKM come from the germline V gene. Trimming cost V 3 bases and J 6 bases; bases outside gene matches: 10. CDR3 residues: CASSFIGGGGPEAFF. CDR3 DNA sequence: TGTGCCAGCAGTTTTATAGGGGGCGGCGGGCCTGAAGCTTTCTTT.

This sequence joins TRBV4-1 and TRBJ2-7, with 7 bases lining up with TRBD2. With V trimmed by 0 bases and J by 4 bases, 0 bases remained unmatched. The CDR3 covers 13 residues. The germline gives CDR1 MGHRA, CDR2 YSYEKL. CDR3 amino acids: CASSQEGGYEQYF. In DNA form, the CDR3 reads TGCGCCAGCAGCCAAGAGGGGGGGTACGAGCAGTACTTC.

The chain links TRBV19 to TRBJ1-4; TRBD1 is a possible D gene (6 bases). The CDR3 consists of 14 residues. CDR1 is LNHDA and CDR2 is SQIVND in the germline V gene (reference sequence). Deletions cut 4 bases from V and 7 bases from J, with 13 bases between. CDR3 loop: CASSTRQEPEKLFF. CDR3 nucleotide sequence: TGTGCCAGTAGTACCCGACAGGAACCTGAAAAACTGTTTTTT.

V is TRBV7-9 and J is TRBJ1-2; D possibly corresponds to TRBD1 (6 bases). V was trimmed by 1 base and J by 3 bases, leaving 15 bases between them. The CDR3 extends over 16 amino acids. The germline gives CDR1 SEHNR, CDR2 FQNEAQ (reference sequence). CDR3 coding DNA: TGTGCCAGCAGCTTAGACCCAGGGGAGGGGGACTATGGCTACACCTTC. This sequence encodes CASSLDPGEGDYGYTF.

The chain employs TRBV5-5 and TRBJ1-1, with a tentative D call TRBD1 (5 bases). Germline-derived CDR1 and CDR2 are SGHKS and YYEKEE (reference sequence). Trimming took off 0 bases at V and 6 bases at J, with 18 bases between the two ends. This CDR3 is built from 16 residues. CDR3 region: CASSLDKQGRGPEAFF. The CDR3, as DNA: TGTGCCAGCAGCTTGGATAAGCAGGGCCGTGGCCCTGAAGCTTTCTTT.

V gene TRBV2 combines with J gene TRBJ1-1, with a tentative D call TRBD1 (6 bases). The CDR3 length is 15 residues. Trimming took 7 bases from V and 5 from J, leaving 20 bases between them. Germline-derived CDR1 and CDR2 are SNHLY and FYNNEI. Written as DNA, the CDR3 is TGTGCCAGCATCAAACCGGGACACCGAGGAACTGAAGCTTTCTTT. It codes for CASIKPGHRGTEAFF.

V is TRBV19 and J is TRBJ1-5; no definite D call. CDR1 LNHDA and CDR2 SQIVND come from the germline V gene (reference sequence). Trimming stripped 5 bases from V and 2 bases from J, with 7 bases between. This CDR3 is 13 amino acids long. The CDR3 DNA reads TGTGCCAGTAGTTGGCAGGGCAATCAGCCCCAGCATTTT. This sequence encodes CASSWQGNQPQHF.

This rearrangement joins TRBV19 to TRBJ1-4; D might be TRBD1 (5 bases). This CDR3 contains 15 residues. Germline V CDR1 and CDR2: LNHDA, SQIVND (reference sequence). V gave up 1 base and J gave up 4 bases, with 10 bases separating them. The CDR3 spells CASSIGGPYNEKLFF. The CDR3 region has the DNA TGTGCCAGTAGTATAGGGGGACCGTATAATGAAAAACTGTTTTTT.

This chain uses TRBV25-1 with TRBJ1-2, with D maybe TRBD1 (5 bases). The germline V gene has CDR1 MGHDK and CDR2 SYGVNS. The ends were cut back, 5 bases at V and 7 bases at J, with 14 bases in the middle. CDR3 length: 13 residues. For the CDR3, the DNA is TGTGCCAGCAGTCTCCGGGACGGAGGTGGCTACACCTTC. It yields the protein CASSLRDGGGYTF.

The chain carries TRBV4-2 and TRBJ2-5, with D possibly TRBD1 on 5 matching bases. This CDR3 is 14 amino acids long. From germline, CDR1 is LGHNA and CDR2 YNFKEQ. V was cut by 3 bases and J by 2 bases, with 10 bases left in between. This chain's CDR3 is CASSQNRQQETQYF. The CDR3 region has the DNA TGTGCCAGCAGCCAGAACAGACAGCAAGAGACCCAGTACTTC.

The rearrangement links TRBV3-1 (or the pseudogene TRBV3-2) to TRBJ2-3; possible D gene TRBD1, 5 bases. Germline V gives CDR1 LGHDT, CDR2 YNNKEL (reference sequence). V lost 1 base to trimming and J lost 0 bases, with 11 bases between them. This CDR3 has 16 residues. This chain's CDR3 is CASSQVPRESTDTQYF. Written as DNA, the CDR3 is TGTGCCAGCAGCCAAGTCCCCAGGGAAAGCACAGATACGCAGTATTTT.

The chain links TRBV28 to TRBJ1-1; tentative D call: TRBD1 (5 bases). Looked up from germline, CDR1 is MDHEN and CDR2 is SYDVKM. This CDR3 has 16 amino acids. V dropped 3 bases and J dropped 1 base, with 15 bases sitting between them. The CDR3 sequence is CASSFPSLTGNTEAFF. CDR3 nucleotides: TGTGCCAGCAGTTTCCCTTCCCTTACAGGGAACACTGAAGCTTTCTTT.

The chain recombines TRBV11-2 with TRBJ1-2, with D possibly matching TRBD1 (6 bases). Trimming pared 6 bases from V and 8 bases from J, leaving 19 bases between. Germline loops: CDR1 SGHAT, CDR2 FQNNGV. This CDR3 is built from 14 residues. The CDR3 DNA reads as TGTGCCAGCAGGCCCAACAGGGTCTCAGGCGGCTACACCTTC. This encodes CASRPNRVSGGYTF.

The rearrangement links TRBV7-3 to TRBJ1-6; 8 bases fit TRBD1. The CDR3 consists of 16 residues. After removal of 8 bases from V and 5 bases from J, the junction contained 11 bases not matched to a gene. CDR1 and CDR2 from the germline V gene are SGHTA and FQGTGA. The CDR3 here is CASRRAGGQDNSPLHF. CDR3 nucleotides: TGTGCCAGCCGTCGGGCAGGGGGACAGGATAATTCACCCCTCCACTTT.